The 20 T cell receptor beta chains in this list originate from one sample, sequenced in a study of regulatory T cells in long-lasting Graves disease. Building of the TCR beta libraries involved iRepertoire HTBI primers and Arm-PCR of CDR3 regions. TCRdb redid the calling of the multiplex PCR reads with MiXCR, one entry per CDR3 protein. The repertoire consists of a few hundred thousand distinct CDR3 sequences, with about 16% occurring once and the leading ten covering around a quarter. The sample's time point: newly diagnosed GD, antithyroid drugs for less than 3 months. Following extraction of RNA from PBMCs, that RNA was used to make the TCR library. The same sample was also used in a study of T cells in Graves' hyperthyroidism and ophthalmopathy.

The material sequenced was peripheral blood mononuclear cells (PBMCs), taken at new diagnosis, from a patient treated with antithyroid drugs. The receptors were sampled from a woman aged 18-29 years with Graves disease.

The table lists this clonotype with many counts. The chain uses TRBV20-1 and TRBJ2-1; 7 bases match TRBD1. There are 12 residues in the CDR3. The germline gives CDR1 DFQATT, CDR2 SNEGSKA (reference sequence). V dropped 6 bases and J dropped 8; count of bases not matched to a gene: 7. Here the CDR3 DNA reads TGCAGTGCCACCAGGGGGTTCTATGAGCAGTTCTTC. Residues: CSATRGFYEQFF.

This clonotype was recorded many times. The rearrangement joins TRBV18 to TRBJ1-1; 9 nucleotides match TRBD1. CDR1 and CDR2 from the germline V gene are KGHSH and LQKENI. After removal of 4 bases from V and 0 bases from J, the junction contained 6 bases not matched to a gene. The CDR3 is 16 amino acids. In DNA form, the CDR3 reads TGTGCCAGCTCACGTCCCGGGACAGGGCTGAACACTGAAGCTTTCTTT. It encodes CASSRPGTGLNTEAFF. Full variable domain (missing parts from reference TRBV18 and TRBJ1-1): NAGVMQNPRHLVRRRGQEARLRCSPMKGHSHVYWYRQLPEEGLKFMVYLQKENIIDESGMPKERFSAEFPKEGPSILRIQQVVRGDSAAYFCASSRPGTGLNTEAFFGQGTRLTVV.

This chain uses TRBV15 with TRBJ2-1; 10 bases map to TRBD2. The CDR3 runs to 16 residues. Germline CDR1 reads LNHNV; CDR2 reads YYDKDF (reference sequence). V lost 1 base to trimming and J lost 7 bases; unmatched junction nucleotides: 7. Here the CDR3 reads CATSRGVLAGENEQFF. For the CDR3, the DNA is TGTGCCACCAGCAGAGGGGTGCTAGCGGGGGAAAATGAGCAGTTCTTC.

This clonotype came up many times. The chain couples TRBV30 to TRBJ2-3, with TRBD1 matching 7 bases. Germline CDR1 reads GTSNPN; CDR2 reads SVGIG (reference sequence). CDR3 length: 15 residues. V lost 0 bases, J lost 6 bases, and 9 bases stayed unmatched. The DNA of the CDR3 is TGTGCCTGGAGTGTTCTGGGGACAGTAGTTGATACGCAGTATTTT. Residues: CAWSVLGTVVDTQYF.

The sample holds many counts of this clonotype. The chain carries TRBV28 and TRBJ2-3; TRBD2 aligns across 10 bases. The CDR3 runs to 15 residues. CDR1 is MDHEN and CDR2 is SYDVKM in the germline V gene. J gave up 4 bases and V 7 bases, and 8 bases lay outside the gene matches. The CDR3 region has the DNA TGTGCCAGCACCGAGCGGGAGGGCCGCGCAGATACGCAGTATTTT. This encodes CASTEREGRADTQYF.

The CDR3 region is CASMGQGRETQYF. CDR3 coding DNA: TGTGCCAGCATGGGACAGGGTCGAGAGACCCAGTACTTC. V gene TRBV28 combines with J gene TRBJ2-5; TRBD1 agrees at 9 bases. The germline gives CDR1 MDHEN, CDR2 SYDVKM. This CDR3 comprises 13 residues. Trimming removed 7 bases from V and 4 bases from J; junction bases left unmatched: 4.

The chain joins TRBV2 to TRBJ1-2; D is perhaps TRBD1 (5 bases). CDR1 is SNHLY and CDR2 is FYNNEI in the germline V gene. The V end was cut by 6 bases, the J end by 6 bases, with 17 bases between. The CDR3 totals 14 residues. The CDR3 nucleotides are TGTGCCAGCAGCTTCCAGGGCCTGGAGGATGGCTACACCTTC. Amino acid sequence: CASSFQGLEDGYTF.

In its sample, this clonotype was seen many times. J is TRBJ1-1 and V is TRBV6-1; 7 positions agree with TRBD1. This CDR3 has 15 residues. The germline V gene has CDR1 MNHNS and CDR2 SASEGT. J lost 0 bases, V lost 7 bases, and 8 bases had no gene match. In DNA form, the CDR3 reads TGTGCCAGCATCAACGGACAGGATATGAACACTGAAGCTTTCTTT. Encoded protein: CASINGQDMNTEAFF.

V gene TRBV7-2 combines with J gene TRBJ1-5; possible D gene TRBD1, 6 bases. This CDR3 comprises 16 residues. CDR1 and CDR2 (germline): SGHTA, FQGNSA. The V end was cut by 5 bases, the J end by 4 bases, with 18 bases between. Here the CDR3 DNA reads TGTGCCAGCAGCCAGATAAATAGGGGACAAAATCAGCCCCAGCATTTT. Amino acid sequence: CASSQINRGQNQPQHF.

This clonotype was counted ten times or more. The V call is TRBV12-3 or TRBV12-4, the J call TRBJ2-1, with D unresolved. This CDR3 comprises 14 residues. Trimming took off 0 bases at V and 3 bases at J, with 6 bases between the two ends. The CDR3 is CASSLAPYYNEQFF. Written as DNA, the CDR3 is TGTGCCAGCAGTTTAGCCCCTTACTACAATGAGCAGTTCTTC.

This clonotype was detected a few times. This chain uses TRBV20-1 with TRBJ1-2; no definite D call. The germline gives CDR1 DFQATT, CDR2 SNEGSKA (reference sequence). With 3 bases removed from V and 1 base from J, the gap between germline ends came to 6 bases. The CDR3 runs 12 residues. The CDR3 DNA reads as TGCAGTGCTAGCCTCTTTAACTATGGCTACACCTTC. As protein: CSASLFNYGYTF.

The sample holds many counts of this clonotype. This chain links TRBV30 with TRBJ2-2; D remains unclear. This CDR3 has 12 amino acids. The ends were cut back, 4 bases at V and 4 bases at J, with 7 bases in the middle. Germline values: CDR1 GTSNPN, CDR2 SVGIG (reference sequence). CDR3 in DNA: TGTGCCTGGACATTAGGCACCGGGGAGCTGTTTTTT. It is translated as CAWTLGTGELFF.

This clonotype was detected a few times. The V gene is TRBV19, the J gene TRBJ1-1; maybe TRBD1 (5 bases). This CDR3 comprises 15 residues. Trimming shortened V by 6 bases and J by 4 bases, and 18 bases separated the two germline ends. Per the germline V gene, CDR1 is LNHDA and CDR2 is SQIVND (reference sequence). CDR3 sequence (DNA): TGTGCCAGTAGGAAATGGCAGGGTGGGGGCACTGAAGCTTTCTTT. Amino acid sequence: CASRKWQGGGTEAFF. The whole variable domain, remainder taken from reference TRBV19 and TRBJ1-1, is DGGITQSPKYLFRKEGQNVTLSCEQNLNHDAMYWYRQDPGQGLRLIYYSQIVNDFQKGDIAEGYSVSREKKESFPLTVTSAQKNPTAFYLCASRKWQGGGTEAFFGQGTRLTVV.

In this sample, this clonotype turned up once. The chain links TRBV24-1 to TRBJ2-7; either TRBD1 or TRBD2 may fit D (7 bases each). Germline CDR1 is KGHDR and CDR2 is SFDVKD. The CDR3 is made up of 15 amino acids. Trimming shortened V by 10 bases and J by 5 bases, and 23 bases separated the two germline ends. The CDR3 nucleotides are TGTGCCACTGCTTCTACAGGGGCTAGCGGAGACGAGCAGTACTTC. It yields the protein CATASTGASGDEQYF.

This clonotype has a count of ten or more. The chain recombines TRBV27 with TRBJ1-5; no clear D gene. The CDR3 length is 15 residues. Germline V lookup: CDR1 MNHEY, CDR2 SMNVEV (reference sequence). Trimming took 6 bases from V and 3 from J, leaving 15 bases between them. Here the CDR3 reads CASSLNPLPNQPQHF. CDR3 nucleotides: TGTGCCAGCAGCCTGAACCCGCTCCCCAATCAGCCCCAGCATTTT.

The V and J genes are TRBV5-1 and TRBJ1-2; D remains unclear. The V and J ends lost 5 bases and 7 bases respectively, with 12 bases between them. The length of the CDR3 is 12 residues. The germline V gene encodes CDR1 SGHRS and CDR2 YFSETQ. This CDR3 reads CASRYDSSGYTF. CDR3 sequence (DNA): TGCGCCAGCAGATATGATTCCAGTGGCTACACCTTC.

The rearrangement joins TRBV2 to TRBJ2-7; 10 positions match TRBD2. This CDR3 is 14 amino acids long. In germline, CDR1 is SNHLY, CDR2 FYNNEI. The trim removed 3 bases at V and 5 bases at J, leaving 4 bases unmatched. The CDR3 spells CASSDGTSEDEQYF. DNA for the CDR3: TGTGCCAGCAGTGACGGGACTAGCGAGGACGAGCAGTACTTC.

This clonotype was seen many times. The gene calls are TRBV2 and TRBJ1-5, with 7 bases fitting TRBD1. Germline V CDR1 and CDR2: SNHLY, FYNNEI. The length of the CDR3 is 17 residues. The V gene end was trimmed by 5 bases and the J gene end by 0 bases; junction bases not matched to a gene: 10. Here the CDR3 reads CASSQTRTGDSNQPQHF. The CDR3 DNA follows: TGTGCCAGCAGTCAAACCCGGACAGGCGATAGCAATCAGCCCCAGCATTTT.

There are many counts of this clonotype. The CDR3 reads CASRRGLAGANTGELFF. Here the CDR3 DNA reads TGTGCCAGCAGACGAGGACTAGCGGGCGCGAACACCGGGGAGCTGTTTTTT. The V call is TRBV3-1, the J call TRBJ2-2; TRBD2 aligns across 11 bases. The V gene end was trimmed by 6 bases and the J gene end by 0 bases; junction bases not matched to a gene: 6. Germline CDR1 LGHDT, CDR2 YNNKEL (reference sequence). There are 17 residues in the CDR3.

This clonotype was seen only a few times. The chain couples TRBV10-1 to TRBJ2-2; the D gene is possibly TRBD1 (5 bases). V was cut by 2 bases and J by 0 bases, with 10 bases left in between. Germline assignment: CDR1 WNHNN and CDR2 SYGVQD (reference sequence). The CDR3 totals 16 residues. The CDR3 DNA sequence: TGCGCCAGCAGTGAGGGGGCTGGAGCGAACACCGGGGAGCTGTTTTTT. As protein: CASSEGAGANTGELFF.